This paragraph covers one T cell receptor (beta chain) sequence. The antigen remains undetermined. PCR used 60 Vbeta primers and 13 Jbeta primers. Only in-frame clones appear in the TCRdb table, and some are missing; sequencing was by immunoSEQ multiplex PCR. Here the sample spans 140,000 to 150,000 clones, around 80% being singletons. This sample was taken from a study of cytomegalovirus exposure and HLA in healthy donors. Findings and limits, study-wide: Among donors in an Asian-associated ancestry cluster, a later analysis reportedly found fewer N-insertions than the roughly 680-donor mean.

J gave up 1 base and V 5 bases, and 4 bases lay outside the gene matches. The germline gives CDR1 SGHTA, CDR2 FQGTGA. The CDR3 is 16 residues long. The sequencing sample was made of PBMCs. The chain has TRBV7-3 and TRBJ2-3; 12 bases align to TRBD2. The clonotype comes from a female donor in good health and CMV-seronegative. The CDR3: CASSPASGRGTDTQYF. As DNA, the CDR3 is TGTGCCAGCAGCCCCGCTAGCGGGAGGGGCACAGATACGCAGTATTTT.